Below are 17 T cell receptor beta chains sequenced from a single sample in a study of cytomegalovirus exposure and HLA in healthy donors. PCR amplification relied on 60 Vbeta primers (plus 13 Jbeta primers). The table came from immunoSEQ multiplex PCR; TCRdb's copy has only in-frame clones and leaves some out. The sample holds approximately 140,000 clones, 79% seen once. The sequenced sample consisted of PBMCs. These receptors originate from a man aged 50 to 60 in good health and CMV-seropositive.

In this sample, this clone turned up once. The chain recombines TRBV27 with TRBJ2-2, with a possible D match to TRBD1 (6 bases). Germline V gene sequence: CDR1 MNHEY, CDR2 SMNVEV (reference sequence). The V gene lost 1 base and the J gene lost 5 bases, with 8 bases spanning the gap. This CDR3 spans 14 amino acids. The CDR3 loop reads CASSLLGATGELFF. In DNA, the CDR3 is TGTGCCAGCAGTTTATTGGGGGCAACCGGGGAGCTGTTTTTT.

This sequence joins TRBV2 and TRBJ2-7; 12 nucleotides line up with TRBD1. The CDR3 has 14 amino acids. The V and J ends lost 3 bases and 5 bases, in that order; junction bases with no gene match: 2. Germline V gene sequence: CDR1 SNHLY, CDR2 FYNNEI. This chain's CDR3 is CASSEGQGADEQYF. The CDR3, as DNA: TGTGCCAGCAGTGAGGGACAGGGGGCGGACGAGCAGTACTTC.

The CDR3 nucleotides read TGTGCCAGCGTACTGGGGGGGGCGGGTGGCTACACCTTC. Its translation is CASVLGGAGGYTF. The chain is built from TRBV2 and TRBJ1-2; D is possibly TRBD1 (6 bases). The CDR3 loop spans 13 amino acids. V lost 8 bases to trimming and J lost 7 bases, with 17 bases between them. Looked up from germline, CDR1 is SNHLY and CDR2 is FYNNEI.

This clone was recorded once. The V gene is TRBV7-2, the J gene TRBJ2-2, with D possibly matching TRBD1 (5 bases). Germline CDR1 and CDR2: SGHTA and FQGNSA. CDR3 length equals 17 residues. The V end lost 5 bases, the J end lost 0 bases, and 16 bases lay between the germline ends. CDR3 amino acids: CASSPRPGHTNTGELFF. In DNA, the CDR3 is TGTGCCAGCAGCCCCCGCCCAGGACACACGAACACCGGGGAGCTGTTTTTT.

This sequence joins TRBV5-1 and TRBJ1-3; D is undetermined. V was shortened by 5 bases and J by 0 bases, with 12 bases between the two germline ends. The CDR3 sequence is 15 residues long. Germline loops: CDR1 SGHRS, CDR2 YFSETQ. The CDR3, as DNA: TGCGCCAGCAGATTCACTGGGAGCTCTGGAAACACCATATATTTT. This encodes CASRFTGSSGNTIYF.

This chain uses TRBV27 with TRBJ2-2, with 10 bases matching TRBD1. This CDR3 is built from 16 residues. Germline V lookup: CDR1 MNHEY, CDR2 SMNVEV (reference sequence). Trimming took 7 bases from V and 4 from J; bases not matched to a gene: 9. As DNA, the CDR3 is TGTGCCAGCACCTACTCCGACAGGGGGCTCACCGGGGAGCTGTTTTTT. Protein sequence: CASTYSDRGLTGELFF.

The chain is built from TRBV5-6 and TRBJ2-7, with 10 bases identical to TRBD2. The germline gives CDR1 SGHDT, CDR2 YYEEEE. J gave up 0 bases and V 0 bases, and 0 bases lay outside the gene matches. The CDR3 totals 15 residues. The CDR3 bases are TGTGCCAGCAGCTTGGGGACTAGCGGCTCCTACGAGCAGTACTTC. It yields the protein CASSLGTSGSYEQYF.

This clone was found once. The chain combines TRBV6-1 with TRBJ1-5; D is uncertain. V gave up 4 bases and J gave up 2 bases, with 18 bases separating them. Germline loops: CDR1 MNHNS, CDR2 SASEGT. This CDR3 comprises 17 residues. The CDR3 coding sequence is TGTGCCAGCAGTGCCGGGAGACTACTTGGGCGCAATCAGCCCCAGCATTTT. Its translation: CASSAGRLLGRNQPQHF.

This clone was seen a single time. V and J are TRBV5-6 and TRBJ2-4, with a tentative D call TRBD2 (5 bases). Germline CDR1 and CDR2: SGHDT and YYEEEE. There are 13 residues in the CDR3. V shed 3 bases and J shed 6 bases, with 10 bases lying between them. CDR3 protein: CASSWETRNIQYF. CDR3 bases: TGTGCCAGCAGCTGGGAGACGAGAAACATTCAGTACTTC.

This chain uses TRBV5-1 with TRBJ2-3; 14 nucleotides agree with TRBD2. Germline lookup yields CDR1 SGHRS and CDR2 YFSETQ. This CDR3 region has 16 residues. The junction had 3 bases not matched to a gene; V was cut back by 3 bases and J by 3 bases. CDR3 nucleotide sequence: TGCGCCAGCAGCTCGGGGACTAGCGGGAGTACAGATACGCAGTATTTT. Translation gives CASSSGTSGSTDTQYF.

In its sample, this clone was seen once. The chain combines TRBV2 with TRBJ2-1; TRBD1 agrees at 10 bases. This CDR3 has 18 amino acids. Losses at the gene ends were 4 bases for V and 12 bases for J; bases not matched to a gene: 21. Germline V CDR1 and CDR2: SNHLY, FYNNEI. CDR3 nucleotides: TGTGCCAGCAGTGTGTCGACAGGGGGCATACTAGTTATAGGGTTGCAGTTCTTC. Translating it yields CASSVSTGGILVIGLQFF. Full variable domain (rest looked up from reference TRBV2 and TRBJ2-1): EPEVTQTPSHQVTQMGQEVILRCVPISNHLYFYWYRQILGQKVEFLVSFYNNEISEKSEIFDDQFSVERPDGSNFTLKIRSTKLEDSAMYFCASSVSTGGILVIGLQFFGPGTRLTVL.

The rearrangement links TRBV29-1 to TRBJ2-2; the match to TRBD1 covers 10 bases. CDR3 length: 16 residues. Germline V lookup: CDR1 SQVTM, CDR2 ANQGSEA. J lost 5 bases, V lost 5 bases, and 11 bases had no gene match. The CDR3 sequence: CSVLQRTGGGTGELFF. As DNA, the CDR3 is TGCAGCGTTCTTCAGCGGACAGGGGGAGGAACCGGGGAGCTGTTTTTT.

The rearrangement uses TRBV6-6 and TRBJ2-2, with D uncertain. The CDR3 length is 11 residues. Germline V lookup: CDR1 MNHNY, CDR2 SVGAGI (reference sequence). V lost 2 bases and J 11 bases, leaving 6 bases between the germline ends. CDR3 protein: CASSYPRELFF. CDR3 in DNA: TGTGCCAGCAGTTACCCCAGAGAGCTGTTTTTT.

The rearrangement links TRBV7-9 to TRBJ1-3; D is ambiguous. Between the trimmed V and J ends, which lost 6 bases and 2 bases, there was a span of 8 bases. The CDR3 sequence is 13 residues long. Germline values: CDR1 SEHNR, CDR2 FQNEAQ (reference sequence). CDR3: CASRSLTGNTIYF. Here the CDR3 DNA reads TGTGCCAGCAGATCTCTAACTGGAAACACCATATATTTT.

The CDR3 protein is CASSEPGQPYGYTF. CDR3 nucleotides: TGCGCCAGCAGCGAGCCGGGACAGCCATATGGCTACACCTTC. The chain recombines TRBV5-1 with TRBJ1-2; 7 nucleotides align to TRBD1. Germline CDR1 reads SGHRS; CDR2 reads YFSETQ. This CDR3 contains 14 residues. Losses at the gene ends were 4 bases for V and 5 bases for J; bases not matched to a gene: 8.

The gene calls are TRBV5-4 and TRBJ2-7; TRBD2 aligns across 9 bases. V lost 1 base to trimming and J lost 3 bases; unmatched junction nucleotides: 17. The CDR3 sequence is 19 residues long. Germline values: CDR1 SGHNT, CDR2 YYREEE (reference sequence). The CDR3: CASSLFGPREGFSIYEQYF. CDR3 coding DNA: TGTGCCAGCAGCTTGTTTGGCCCGCGGGAGGGTTTTAGTATCTACGAGCAGTACTTC.

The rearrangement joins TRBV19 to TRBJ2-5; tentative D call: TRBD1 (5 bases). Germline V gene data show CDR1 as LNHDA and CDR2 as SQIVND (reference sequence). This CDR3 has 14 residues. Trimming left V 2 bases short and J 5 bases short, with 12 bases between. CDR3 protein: CASSISQGMETQYF. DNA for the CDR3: TGTGCCAGTAGTATATCGCAGGGAATGGAGACCCAGTACTTC.